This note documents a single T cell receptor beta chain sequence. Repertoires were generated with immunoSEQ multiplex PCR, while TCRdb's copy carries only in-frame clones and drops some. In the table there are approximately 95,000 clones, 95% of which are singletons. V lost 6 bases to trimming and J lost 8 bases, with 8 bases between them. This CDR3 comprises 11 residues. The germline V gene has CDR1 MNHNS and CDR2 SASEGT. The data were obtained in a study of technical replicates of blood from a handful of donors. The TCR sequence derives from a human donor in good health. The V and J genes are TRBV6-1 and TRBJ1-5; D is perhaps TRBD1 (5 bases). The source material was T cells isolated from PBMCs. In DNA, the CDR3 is TGTGCCAGCAGCGCCAGGGAGCCCCAGCATTTT. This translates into CASSAREPQHF.